This T cell receptor (beta chain) emerged from a study of regulatory T cells in long-lasting Graves disease (dated by TCRdb to the early 2020s). The study in broad terms: Patients with newly diagnosed Graves' disease had been on antithyroid drugs for under 3 months. Persistent Graves' disease patients were compared with newly diagnosed Graves' disease patients by peripheral blood TCR sequencing and RNA sequencing. The study was registered as a clinical trial and conducted in China. A total of 33 samples were covered by TCR sequencing, comprising approximately 13 persistent and roughly 20 newly diagnosed Graves' disease patients. On the study overall, not on this receptor specifically: Persistent Graves' disease patients showed lower TCR Shannon entropy and fewer highly expanded clones than newly diagnosed patients, suggesting clonal expansion. As a limitation, the authors acknowledged that the small sample size may reduce accuracy. TRBV28, TRBJ1-2 and TRBJ2-5 were preferentially used in persistent disease, while TRBV20-1 and TRBJ2-1 were favored in newly diagnosed disease. The study examined only peripheral blood because the primary lesion, thyroid tissue, could not be accessed. Sequencing and analysis were limited to the TCR beta chain. A larger number of public clonotypes was shared among persistent patients (fewer than 3,000) than among newly diagnosed patients (approximately 1,000).

Worth noting for this clonotype: This receptor's antigen is unknown. The input lacks base qualities; no much larger clone sits a single base away.

CDR1 KGHSH and CDR2 LQKENI are derived from the germline V gene. Trimming removed 0 bases from V and 0 bases from J, leaving 9 bases between the germline ends. The CDR3 has 17 amino acids, counting the end cysteine and phenylalanine. CDR3 DNA only is kept here, 51 bases in frame from base 1. Library preparation used multiplex PCR. Instrument on record: Illumina HiSeq 4000. TCR beta libraries were built with iRepertoire HTBI primers and Arm-PCR amplification of CDR3 regions. Before sequencing, the PCR products went through gel purification. Per the original workflow: Gene usage analysis of CDR3 amino acid clonotypes relied on the approximately 62 TRBV and 15 or so TRBJ segments identified across samples. COPE and FqMerger were used to merge the filtered high-quality paired reads into contigs. BLAST was used to align contigs to IMGT TRBV, TRBD and TRBJ reference genes, and CDR3 was defined according to IMGT. Clonotypes above 0.1% frequency were classified as highly expanded clones. Shannon entropy served as the measure of repertoire diversity, while the Gini coefficient captured V-J evenness. A clonotype was considered public if more than one individual shared it. TCRdb trimmed the raw reads at Q25, called clones with MiXCR and kept productive beta chains. Every entry covers one CDR3 protein and lists the most common genes and DNA from its rows. These V and J calls rely on TCRdb rather than the paper's analysis. The sample profile shows 350,000 to 500,000 distinct CDR3 sequences; 14% of them were found once. Of the sample, about 15% falls within the top ten clones.

The time point label of this sample denotes: newly diagnosed GD, antithyroid drugs for less than 3 months. For both TCR sequencing and RNA sequencing, RNA was extracted from PBMCs using TRIzol. The diagnosis of Graves' disease was made according to American Thyroid Association guidelines. The patients came from an endocrinology department in Xi'an, China. From each patient, around 9.3 milliliters of peripheral blood was collected into an EDTA anticoagulant tube. Ficoll Paque Plus density gradient separation was used to isolate PBMCs, and no additional T cell sorting was done. An Agilent 2100 Bioanalyzer and agarose gel were used to check RNA quality, while a NanoDrop 2000 measured RNA concentration. A further study also used this sample, focusing on T cells in Graves' hyperthyroidism and ophthalmopathy. The second paper states: A patient counted as having stable Graves' hyperthyroidism if no progression to ophthalmopathy occurred over 18 months of follow-up. The hyperthyroidism patients were between 18 and 65 years old and newly diagnosed, with a disease duration of less than 2 months. The study excluded patients with uncontrolled infections, other autoimmune diseases, pregnancy or lactation. Diagnoses were established on the basis of clinical symptoms, serum thyroxine and TRAb, thyroid ultrasound, and orbital computed tomography. The TCR CDR3 was subjected to a first round of RT-PCR using the HTBI primer set and the Qiagen OneStep RT-PCR kit. Most expanded thyroid clonotypes (frequency above 0.001) were also detected in blood, suggesting blood repertoires may reflect thyroid immune responses. Ophthalmopathy was separated from stable hyperthyroidism by a 13 V-J signature model, with approximately 86% sensitivity and about 81% specificity obtained in cross-validation and 80%/75% obtained in testing. In validation, the model predicted progression to ophthalmopathy with 55% to 71% sensitivity and about 73% specificity, a median of about 6.7 months before onset. To identify TCR V-J signatures that set the groups apart, the researchers used a discovery cohort of 100 or so patients, made up of 40 to 45 with Graves' ophthalmopathy and about 60 with stable Graves' hyperthyroidism. Prospective prediction of ophthalmopathy was tested in an independent validation cohort of under 20 hyperthyroidism patients and 15 to 17 patients who later progressed to ophthalmopathy. The 95 to 100 discovery patients were randomly divided into training and test sets at a 7:3 ratio. In more than five Graves' hyperthyroidism patients, the study also compared T-cell repertoires from thyroid tissue with T-cell repertoires from blood. Once sampling was done, hyperthyroidism patients were given methimazole at a starting dose of 30 mg daily, whereas ophthalmopathy patients were given high-dose intravenous methylprednisolone. Libraries were constructed in a second round of multiplex PCR, after which size selection and purification were performed. Paired-end sequencing of the libraries was performed with 100 bp reads on an Illumina HiSeq2000. Raw data were processed with SOAPnuke, discarding reads with adapters, uncalled bases, mean Phred below 15, or no exact constant-primer or identifier match. High-quality paired reads were merged using COPE v1.2.5, and each unique nucleotide sequence was defined as a clonotype. Clonotypes were aligned to IMGT TRBV, TRBD and TRBJ reference segments using MiTCR v1.1. Only V-J combinations with frequency above 0.0001, covering 99% to 99.2% of repertoires, were analysed. The TCS score was defined as the ratio of F50 (clonal expansion) to E x V (chaos), calculated using BLOSUM62-based TCRdist between CDR3 peptides within each V-J. Welch's t-statistics and random forest reduced roughly 540 V-J features to 10 to 15, which were used in a naive Bayes classifier (R e1071). Sample size was not statistically predetermined, and investigators were not blinded to group allocation. The paper describes TCR Vbeta CDR3 sequencing of 130 to 150 peripheral blood samples, made up of 43 ophthalmopathy patients, around 73 hyperthyroidism patients and some 17 progressor patients.

This sequence was found in a woman between 45 and 65 years old with Graves disease. Donor details come from another sample of the same person, matched by shared clones. Source: peripheral blood mononuclear cells (PBMCs), taken at new diagnosis, from a patient treated with antithyroid drugs. The chain is made from TRBV18 and TRBJ2-6, with a tentative D gene TRBD2 over 5 matching bases. The sequenced DNA is TGTGCCAGCTCACCACCGTTACGGGGCTCTGGGGCCAACGTCCTGACTTTC. Its product reads: CASSPPLRGSGANVLTF.